These 32 T cell receptor beta chains share one sample of origin, sequenced in a study of cytomegalovirus exposure and HLA in healthy donors. Profiled with immunoSEQ multiplex PCR; TCRdb holds only in-frame clones, not every one. Of about 73,000 clones detected, about 95% appear once; the ten largest clones hold around 3.2%. Sequenced material: PBMCs. Source of these receptors: a man younger than 30 in good health and CMV-seronegative.

J is TRBJ1-5 and V is TRBV7-9; D remains ambiguous. V gave up 5 bases and J gave up 4 bases, with 12 bases separating them. The germline V gene encodes CDR1 SEHNR and CDR2 FQNEAQ (reference sequence). CDR3 length equals 14 residues. The CDR3 protein is CASSPSGVNQPQHF. CDR3 in DNA: TGTGCCAGCAGCCCCTCCGGGGTAAATCAGCCCCAGCATTTT. The full variable domain, its missing parts supplied by reference TRBV7-9 and TRBJ1-5, is DTGVSQNPRHKITKRGQNVTFRCDPISEHNRLYWYRQTLGQGPEFLTYFQNEAQLEKSRLLSDRFSAERPKGSFSTLEIQRTEQGDSAMYLCASSPSGVNQPQHFGDGTRLSIL.

This clone was recorded once. This chain uses TRBV7-8 with TRBJ1-1; D possibly corresponds to TRBD1 (5 bases). Deletions cut 5 bases from V and 6 bases from J, with 16 bases between. The CDR3 is made up of 14 amino acids. CDR1 is SGHVS, CDR2 FQNEAQ, per germline. CDR3: CASSQWGPRAEAFF. The CDR3 bases are TGTGCCAGCAGCCAGTGGGGCCCTAGGGCTGAAGCTTTCTTT.

The V and J genes are TRBV5-6 and TRBJ2-7, with a weak D call TRBD1 (6 bases). In germline, CDR1 is SGHDT, CDR2 YYEEEE. The CDR3 loop spans 16 amino acids. Trimming took 0 bases from V and 4 from J, leaving 17 bases between them. The CDR3 loop reads CASSLGQGQSLYEQYF. As DNA, the CDR3 is TGTGCCAGCAGCTTGGGGCAGGGACAAAGCCTATACGAGCAGTACTTC.

The CDR3 spells CASSAASGGPTDTQYF. In DNA form, the CDR3 reads TGTGCCAGCAGCGCCGCTAGCGGGGGGCCCACAGATACGCAGTATTTT. This chain connects TRBV11-3 to TRBJ2-3, with TRBD2 identical over 11 bases. The CDR3 loop spans 16 amino acids. Germline CDR1 reads SGHNT; CDR2 reads YENEEA. V trimming: 5 bases; J trimming: 2 bases; junction bases outside the gene matches: 6. Combining the CDR3 with reference TRBV11-3 and TRBJ2-3 gives the whole variable domain EAGVVQSPRYKIIEKKQPVAFWCNPISGHNTLYWYLQNLGQGPELLIRYENEEAVDDSQLPKDRFSAERLKGVDSTLKIQPAELGDSAVYLCASSAASGGPTDTQYFGPGTRLTVL.

The chain couples TRBV16 to TRBJ1-1; tentatively, D is TRBD1 (5 bases). Between the trimmed V and J ends, which lost 0 bases and 4 bases, there was a span of 12 bases. The germline V gene encodes CDR1 KGHSY and CDR2 FQNENV. The length of the CDR3 is 15 residues. CDR3 in DNA: TGTGCCAGCAGCCAATCGGGTCAGGGCGGCACTGAAGCTTTCTTT. Translated: CASSQSGQGGTEAFF.

The chain recombines TRBV6-4 with TRBJ2-7; TRBD2 agrees at 14 bases. This CDR3 contains 16 residues. Germline trimming cut 6 bases from V and 1 base from J; bases unmatched to any gene: 5. Germline-derived CDR1 and CDR2 are MRHNA and SNTAGT. For the CDR3, the DNA is TGTGCCAGCAGCAAGGGACTAGCGGGGGATTCCTACGAGCAGTACTTC. It translates to CASSKGLAGDSYEQYF.

V gene TRBV5-6 combines with J gene TRBJ2-3; TRBD1 aligns across 10 bases. The V gene end was trimmed by 4 bases and the J gene end by 4 bases; junction bases not matched to a gene: 12. The length of the CDR3 is 17 residues. Germline loops: CDR1 SGHDT, CDR2 YYEEEE. The CDR3 loop reads CASSSSRDRGAADTQYF. The CDR3 DNA reads TGTGCCAGCAGCAGTTCCCGGGACAGGGGAGCGGCAGATACGCAGTATTTT.

Points on this clone: Other DNA sequences in this sample translate to the same CDR3. This sequence joins TRBV9 and TRBJ1-2; 7 nucleotides line up with TRBD1. V lost 4 bases, J lost 0 bases, and 3 bases stayed unmatched. This CDR3 contains 14 residues. In germline, CDR1 is SGDLS, CDR2 YYNGEE. CDR3 DNA: TGTGCCAGCAGCAGACAGGGATCTAACTATGGCTACACCTTC. It is translated as CASSRQGSNYGYTF.

This clone has only one observation. The chain joins TRBV13 to TRBJ1-1, with 7 bases lining up with TRBD1. The CDR3 totals 14 residues. Germline V gives CDR1 PRHDT, CDR2 FYEKMQ (reference sequence). Trimming took 5 bases from V and 3 from J; bases not matched to a gene: 6. The CDR3 bases are TGTGCCAGCAGCCCAAGACAGGGCGACACTGAAGCTTTCTTT. It yields the protein CASSPRQGDTEAFF.

Details on this clone: The same CDR3 can be traced to other DNA sequences in this sample. The chain combines TRBV5-1 with TRBJ1-1; TRBD1 agrees at 7 bases. CDR3 length equals 14 residues. Germline assignment: CDR1 SGHRS and CDR2 YFSETQ. V lost 3 bases and J lost 1; bases outside the gene matches: 3. The CDR3 sequence is CASSSGQPNTEAFF. The CDR3 nucleotides are TGCGCCAGCAGCTCGGGACAGCCGAACACTGAAGCTTTCTTT.

The V call is TRBV28, the J call TRBJ2-5; tentative D call: TRBD1 (6 bases). Germline V gene sequence: CDR1 MDHEN, CDR2 SYDVKM. This CDR3 spans 13 amino acids. Between the trimmed V and J ends, which lost 8 bases and 2 bases, there was a span of 12 bases. CDR3 sequence (DNA): TGTGCCAGCTGTCCAGGGGTACAAGAGACCCAGTACTTC. It is translated as CASCPGVQETQYF.

The chain recombines TRBV5-1 with TRBJ1-4; D possibly corresponds to TRBD1 (5 bases). There are 15 residues in the CDR3. CDR1 and CDR2 from the germline V gene are SGHRS and YFSETQ. Deletions cut 7 bases from V and 7 bases from J, with 20 bases between. The DNA for the CDR3 is TGCGCCAGCCAGTCTTCAGCAGGGCTTAGTGAAAAACTGTTTTTT. Translation: CASQSSAGLSEKLFF.

The chain uses TRBV4-1 and TRBJ2-7; 9 nucleotides line up with TRBD2. Germline CDR1 and CDR2: MGHRA and YSYEKL. The CDR3 length is 14 residues. V was pared by 4 bases and J by 6 bases, with 7 bases of the junction left unmatched. The CDR3 nucleotides read TGCGCCAGCAGCCCACGCGGGGGGGCGGTCGAGCAGTACTTC. Amino acid sequence: CASSPRGGAVEQYF.

The V call is TRBV29-1, the J call TRBJ2-3; maybe TRBD2 (7 bases). The CDR3 is 13 amino acids. Germline CDR1 is SQVTM and CDR2 is ANQGSEA. Trimming removed 7 bases from V and 1 base from J, with 12 bases in between. The CDR3 is CSAEGGRTDTQYF. The CDR3 region has the DNA TGCAGCGCCGAGGGGGGGCGCACAGATACGCAGTATTTT.

The chain couples TRBV7-8 to TRBJ1-1; D gene unclear. The CDR3 length is 13 residues. The germline gives CDR1 SGHVS, CDR2 FQNEAQ. V was shortened by 5 bases and J by 1 base, with 8 bases between the two germline ends. The CDR3 nucleotides are TGTGCCAGCAGCGCTACGAGGAACACTGAAGCTTTCTTT. This translates into CASSATRNTEAFF.

The chain employs TRBV19 and TRBJ2-2; tentatively, D is TRBD2 (5 bases). CDR1 and CDR2 (germline): LNHDA, SQIVND (reference sequence). CDR3 length: 14 residues. Trimming cost V 7 bases and J 6 bases, with 15 bases left between them. The CDR3 sequence: CASKTARGSGELFF. The CDR3 DNA reads as TGTGCCAGTAAAACGGCCCGGGGTTCCGGGGAGCTGTTTTTT.

This rearrangement joins TRBV9 to TRBJ1-2; 8 positions match TRBD1. V lost 0 bases, J lost 4 bases, and 5 bases stayed unmatched. CDR3 length equals 15 residues. From germline, CDR1 is SGDLS and CDR2 YYNGEE. CDR3 loop: CASSVAGDRSYGYTF. The CDR3 DNA is TGTGCCAGCAGCGTAGCTGGGGACAGGAGCTATGGCTACACCTTC.

V is TRBV2 and J is TRBJ1-1; D gene ambiguous. This CDR3 contains 15 residues. Trimming took 5 bases from V and 0 from J, leaving 13 bases between them. CDR1 and CDR2 (germline): SNHLY, FYNNEI. For the CDR3, the DNA is TGTGCCAGCAGTTCCCCTCCCCTCTTGAACACTGAAGCTTTCTTT. Its protein is CASSSPPLLNTEAFF.

This chain joins TRBV7-9 and TRBJ2-7; D is uncertain. V lost 3 bases, J lost 2 bases, and 11 bases lay in between. The CDR3 is 14 amino acids. Germline V gene sequence: CDR1 SEHNR, CDR2 FQNEAQ (reference sequence). The CDR3 sequence is CASSFPNTAYEQYF. The CDR3 coding sequence is TGTGCCAGCAGCTTCCCCAACACAGCCTACGAGCAGTACTTC.

The chain uses TRBV28 and TRBJ1-4, with D perhaps matching TRBD1 (6 bases). This CDR3 has 15 residues. The V gene's germline CDR1 is MDHEN and CDR2 SYDVKM. V was shortened by 2 bases and J by 7 bases, with 14 bases between the two germline ends. CDR3 region: CASSLGQYITEKLFF. The CDR3 DNA reads TGTGCCAGCAGTTTAGGACAGTACATTACTGAAAAACTGTTTTTT.

The CDR3 DNA follows: TGCGCCAGCAGCTTATCCCGGGGGGGCCAAGAGACCCAGTACTTC. Translated, it gives CASSLSRGGQETQYF. The rearrangement uses TRBV5-1 and TRBJ2-5; 8 bases align to TRBD2. V was clipped by 2 bases and J by 1 base; unmatched bases: 4. There are 15 residues in the CDR3. Per the germline V gene, CDR1 is SGHRS and CDR2 is YFSETQ.

This chain uses TRBV19 with TRBJ1-1, with a weak D call TRBD1 (6 bases). Germline CDR1 and CDR2: LNHDA and SQIVND (reference sequence). There are 15 residues in the CDR3. V lost 0 bases, J lost 1 base, and 9 bases lay in between. The CDR3 DNA is TGTGCCAGTAGTATAGAAACAGGGAGGAACACTGAAGCTTTCTTT. Translation gives CASSIETGRNTEAFF.

The chain joins TRBV19 to TRBJ1-3, with D maybe TRBD1 (6 bases). Germline assignment: CDR1 LNHDA and CDR2 SQIVND (reference sequence). The CDR3 is 14 residues long. V lost 6 bases to trimming and J lost 2 bases, with 11 bases between them. This chain's CDR3 is CASRGAPPGNTIYF. Here the CDR3 DNA reads TGTGCCAGTAGGGGGGCACCCCCTGGAAACACCATATATTTT.

The V and J genes are TRBV2 and TRBJ1-6, with D uncertain. The CDR3 totals 15 residues. The V gene's germline CDR1 is SNHLY and CDR2 FYNNEI. Between the trimmed V and J ends, which lost 3 bases and 7 bases, there was a span of 13 bases. CDR3 sequence reads: CASSDGMRSNSPLHF. The CDR3 nucleotides are TGTGCCAGCAGTGATGGCATGCGGTCCAATTCACCCCTCCACTTT.

The chain carries TRBV5-1 and TRBJ2-1; TRBD1 might be the D (7 bases). The CDR3 covers 13 residues. The V end was cut by 3 bases, the J end by 7 bases, with 11 bases between. CDR1 is SGHRS and CDR2 is YFSETQ in the germline V gene. The CDR3 protein is CASSSQGRNEQFF. As DNA, the CDR3 is TGCGCCAGCAGCTCACAGGGGAGGAATGAGCAGTTCTTC.

The chain recombines TRBV7-9 with TRBJ2-5, with D possibly being TRBD1 (7 bases). Germline V gene lookup returns CDR1 SEHNR and CDR2 FQNEAQ (reference sequence). The germline V and J ends were trimmed by 2 bases and 3 bases, with 16 bases remaining between them. The CDR3 sequence is 16 residues long. The CDR3 reads CASSLIWGDREETQYF. The CDR3, as DNA: TGTGCCAGCAGCTTAATCTGGGGGGACAGAGAAGAGACCCAGTACTTC.

The chain has TRBV9 and TRBJ1-2; D might be TRBD1 (6 bases). The V end was cut by 4 bases, the J end by 4 bases, with 20 bases between. Germline V lookup: CDR1 SGDLS, CDR2 YYNGEE. This CDR3 contains 16 residues. CDR3 coding DNA: TGTGCCAGCAGCCTACTCACCACCGGACAGCTCTATGGCTACACCTTC. Protein product: CASSLLTTGQLYGYTF.

This clone was detected once. In nucleotides, the CDR3 is TGTGCCAGCAGTATTTTACAGGGAAGGGCGGGCAATCAGCCCCAGCATTTT. Translated, it gives CASSILQGRAGNQPQHF. The rearrangement uses TRBV2 and TRBJ1-5, with D maybe TRBD1 (6 bases). Germline V gives CDR1 SNHLY, CDR2 FYNNEI. Deletions cut 5 bases from V and 2 bases from J, with 19 bases between. CDR3 length: 17 residues.

This clone has a single count. This rearrangement joins TRBV13 to TRBJ2-2, with 7 bases fitting TRBD2. Trimming at V came to 8 bases and at J to 1 base, leaving 4 bases not matched to a gene. The CDR3 spans 14 residues. Germline V CDR1 and CDR2: PRHDT, FYEKMQ (reference sequence). CDR3 region: CASGSGGNTGELFF. The CDR3 DNA reads as TGTGCCAGCGGCTCGGGGGGGAACACCGGGGAGCTGTTTTTT.

The rearrangement uses TRBV11-3 and TRBJ2-5; 7 bases match TRBD1. The trim removed 5 bases at V and 5 bases at J, leaving 8 bases unmatched. The germline CDR1 and CDR2 sequences are SGHNT and YENEEA. CDR3 length equals 14 residues. The DNA of the CDR3 is TGTGCCAGCAGCGTGCGACAGGGTTCGGAGACCCAGTACTTC. It specifies CASSVRQGSETQYF.

This sequence joins TRBV19 and TRBJ2-3, with D tentatively TRBD2 (5 bases). The CDR3 is 13 amino acids. Germline V lookup: CDR1 LNHDA, CDR2 SQIVND (reference sequence). With 8 bases removed from V and 2 bases from J, the gap between germline ends came to 11 bases. The CDR3 spells CASQDLATDTQYF. In DNA, the CDR3 is TGTGCCAGTCAGGACCTAGCCACAGATACGCAGTATTTT.

This chain uses TRBV27 with TRBJ1-5; D gene uncertain. The CDR3 length is 15 residues. CDR1 and CDR2 from the germline V gene are MNHEY and SMNVEV (reference sequence). Trimming shortened V by 6 bases and J by 5 bases, and 17 bases separated the two germline ends. CDR3 sequence: CASSDRFEAHQPQHF. CDR3 coding DNA: TGTGCCAGCAGCGACCGCTTCGAGGCCCATCAGCCCCAGCATTTT.